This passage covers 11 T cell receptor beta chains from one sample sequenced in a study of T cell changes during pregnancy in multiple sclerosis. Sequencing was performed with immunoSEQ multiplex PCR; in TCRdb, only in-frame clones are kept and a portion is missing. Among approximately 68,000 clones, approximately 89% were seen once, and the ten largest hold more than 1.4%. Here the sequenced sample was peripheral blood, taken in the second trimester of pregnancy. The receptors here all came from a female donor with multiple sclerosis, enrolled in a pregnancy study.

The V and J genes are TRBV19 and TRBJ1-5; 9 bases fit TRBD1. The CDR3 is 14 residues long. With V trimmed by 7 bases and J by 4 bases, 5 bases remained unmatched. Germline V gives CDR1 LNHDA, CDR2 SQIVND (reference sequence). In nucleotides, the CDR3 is TGTGCCAGTACCCCGACAGGGGGGAATCAGCCCCAGCATTTT. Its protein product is CASTPTGGNQPQHF.

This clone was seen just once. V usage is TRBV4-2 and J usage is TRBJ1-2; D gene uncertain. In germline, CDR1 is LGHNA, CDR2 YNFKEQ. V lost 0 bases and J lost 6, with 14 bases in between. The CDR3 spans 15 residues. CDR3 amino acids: CASSQEERTGNGYTF. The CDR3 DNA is TGTGCCAGCAGCCAAGAAGAAAGGACGGGAAATGGCTACACCTTC.

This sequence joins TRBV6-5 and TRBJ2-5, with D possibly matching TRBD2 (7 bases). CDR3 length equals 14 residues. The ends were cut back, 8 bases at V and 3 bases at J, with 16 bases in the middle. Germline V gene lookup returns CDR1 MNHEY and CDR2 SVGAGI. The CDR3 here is CASGGGAKEETQYF. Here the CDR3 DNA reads TGTGCCAGCGGTGGGGGGGCCAAGGAAGAGACCCAGTACTTC.

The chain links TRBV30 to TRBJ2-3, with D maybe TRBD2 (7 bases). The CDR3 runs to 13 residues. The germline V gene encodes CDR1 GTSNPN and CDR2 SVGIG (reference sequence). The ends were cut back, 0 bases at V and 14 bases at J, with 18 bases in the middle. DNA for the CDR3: TGTGCCTGGAGTGTACTCGGGGGGCTCCCAGCGTATTTT. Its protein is CAWSVLGGLPAYF.

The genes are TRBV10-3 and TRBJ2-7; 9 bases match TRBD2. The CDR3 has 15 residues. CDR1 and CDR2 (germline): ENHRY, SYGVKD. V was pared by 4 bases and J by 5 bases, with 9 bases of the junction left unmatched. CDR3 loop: CAISVASGGSDEQYF. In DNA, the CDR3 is TGTGCCATCAGTGTAGCCAGCGGGGGGTCAGACGAGCAGTACTTC.

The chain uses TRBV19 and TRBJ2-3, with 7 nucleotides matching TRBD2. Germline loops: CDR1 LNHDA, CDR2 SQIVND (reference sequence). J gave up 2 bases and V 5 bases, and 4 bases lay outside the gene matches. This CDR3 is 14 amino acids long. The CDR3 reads CASSQAGPTDTQYF. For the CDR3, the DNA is TGTGCCAGTAGTCAAGCGGGACCCACAGATACGCAGTATTTT.

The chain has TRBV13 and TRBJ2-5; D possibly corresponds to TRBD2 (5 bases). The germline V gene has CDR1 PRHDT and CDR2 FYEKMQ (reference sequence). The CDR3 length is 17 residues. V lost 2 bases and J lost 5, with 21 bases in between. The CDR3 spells CASSLNPDILGRETQYF. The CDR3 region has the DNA TGTGCCAGCAGCTTAAACCCCGACATACTAGGAAGGGAGACCCAGTACTTC. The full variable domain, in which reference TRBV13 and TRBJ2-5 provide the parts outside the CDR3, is AAGVIQSPRHLIKEKRETATLKCYPIPRHDTVYWYQQGPGQDPQFLISFYEKMQSDKGSIPDRFSAQQFSDYHSELNMSSLELGDSALYFCASSLNPDILGRETQYFGPGTRLLVL.

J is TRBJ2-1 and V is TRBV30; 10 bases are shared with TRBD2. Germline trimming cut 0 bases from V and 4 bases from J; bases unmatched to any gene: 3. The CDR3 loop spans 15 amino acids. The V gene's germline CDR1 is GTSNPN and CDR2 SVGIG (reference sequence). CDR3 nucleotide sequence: TGTGCCTGGAGTGTTGGTAGCGGGGGGTACAATGAGCAGTTCTTC. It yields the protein CAWSVGSGGYNEQFF.

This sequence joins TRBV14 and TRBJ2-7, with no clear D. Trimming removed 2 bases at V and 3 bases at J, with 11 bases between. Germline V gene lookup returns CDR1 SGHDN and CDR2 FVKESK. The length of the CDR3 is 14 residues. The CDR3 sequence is CASSQFRLGYEQYF. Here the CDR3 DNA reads TGTGCCAGCAGCCAATTTCGTCTCGGCTACGAGCAGTACTTC.

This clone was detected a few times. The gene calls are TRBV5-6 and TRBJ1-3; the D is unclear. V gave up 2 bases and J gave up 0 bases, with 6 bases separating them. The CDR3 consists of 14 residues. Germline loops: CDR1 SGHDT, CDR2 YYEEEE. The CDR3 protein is CASSFASSGNTIYF. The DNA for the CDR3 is TGTGCCAGCAGCTTTGCTAGCTCTGGAAACACCATATATTTT.

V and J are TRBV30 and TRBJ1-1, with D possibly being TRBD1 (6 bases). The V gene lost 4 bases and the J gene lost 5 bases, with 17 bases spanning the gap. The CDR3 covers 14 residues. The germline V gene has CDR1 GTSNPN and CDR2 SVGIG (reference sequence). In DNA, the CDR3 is TGTGCCTGGATGCAGGGACATAAGGGGACTGAAGCTTTCTTT. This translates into CAWMQGHKGTEAFF.